This T cell receptor (beta chain) was sequenced in a study of tumor and adjacent non-tumor tissue in lung cancer. A modified ARM-PCR protocol with three rounds of nested PCR amplified TCRbeta. TCRdb used MiXCR to reprocess the multiplex PCR reads, holding one entry per CDR3 protein. The sample lists 110,000 or so distinct CDR3 sequences, about 65% occurring once. This sample's RNA came from whole unsorted tissue. Distant lung tissue was collected more than 3 cm away from the tumor edge. The germline CDR1 and CDR2 sequences are SEHNR and FQNEAQ (reference sequence). This CDR3 is built from 13 residues. V lost 8 bases to trimming and J lost 8 bases; unmatched junction nucleotides: 9.

The sequencing input was distant non-tumor lung tissue. The TCR comes from a man between 60 and 75 years old with non-small cell lung cancer. This chain links TRBV7-9 with TRBJ1-2; 9 bases map to TRBD1. The CDR3 coding sequence is TGTGCCAGCGTCTTGGACAGGGGAGAAGGCTACACCTTC. Its protein is CASVLDRGEGYTF.